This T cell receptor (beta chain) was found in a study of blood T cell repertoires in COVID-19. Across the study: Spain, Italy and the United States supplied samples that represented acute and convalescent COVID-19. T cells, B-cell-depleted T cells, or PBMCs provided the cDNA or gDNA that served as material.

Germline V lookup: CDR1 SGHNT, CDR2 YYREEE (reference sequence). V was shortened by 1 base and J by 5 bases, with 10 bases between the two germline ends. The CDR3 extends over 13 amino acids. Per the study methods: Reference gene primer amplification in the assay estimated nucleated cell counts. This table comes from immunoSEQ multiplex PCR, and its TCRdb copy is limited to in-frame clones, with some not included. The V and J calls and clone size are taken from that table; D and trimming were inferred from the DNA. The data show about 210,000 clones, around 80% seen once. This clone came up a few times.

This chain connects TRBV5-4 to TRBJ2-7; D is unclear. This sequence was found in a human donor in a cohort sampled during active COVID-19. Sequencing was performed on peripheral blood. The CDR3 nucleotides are TGTGCCAGCAGCTTGAATGGCAGGCACGAGCAGTACTTC. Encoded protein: CASSLNGRHEQYF.